This T cell receptor (beta chain) comes out of a study of shared clonotypes between healthy human individuals. The overall study: Each donor had three CD4 naive, three CD4 memory, two CD8 naive and one CD8 memory plate.

The ends were cut back, 4 bases at V and 2 bases at J, with 17 bases in the middle. From germline, CDR1 is SGHNT and CDR2 YYREEE (reference sequence). The CDR3 runs to 16 residues. Only in-frame clones appear in the TCRdb table, and some are missing; sequencing was by immunoSEQ multiplex PCR. This repertoire shows 2 million or so clones, 85% to 95% found once; its top ten account for under 0.15%. The sequence was collected from a man in his late teens or twenties in good health. Specimen: naive CD4+ T cells sorted from blood. Subset in this sample: CD45RA+ positively selected. The chain is built from TRBV5-4 and TRBJ2-3, with TRBD2 as a possible D gene (7 bases). The CDR3 loop reads CASSRGGASITDTQYF. The CDR3 nucleotides are TGTGCCAGCAGCAGGGGGGGGGCCTCCATCACAGATACGCAGTATTTT.